Presented here are 20 T cell receptor beta chains from one specimen sequenced in a study of blood T cell repertoires in COVID-19. The assay was immunoSEQ multiplex PCR, and TCRdb's table has in-frame clones only and misses some. The table has about 190,000 clones, 90% seen once; the top ten hold roughly 0.6%. Sequenced: peripheral blood. These receptors were collected from a man aged 50 to 60 with acute or convalescent COVID-19.

This clone showed up just a few times. The V call is TRBV19, the J call TRBJ1-5, with 7 bases lining up with TRBD1. Germline V gene data show CDR1 as LNHDA and CDR2 as SQIVND (reference sequence). The junction had 6 bases not matched to a gene; V was cut back by 5 bases and J by 5 bases. The CDR3 spans 14 residues. Here the CDR3 DNA reads TGTGCCAGTAGTTCGGACAGGTTTTATCAGCCCCAGCATTTT. Its translation: CASSSDRFYQPQHF.

The chain uses TRBV7-9 and TRBJ1-6; TRBD1 matches at 8 bases. V lost 0 bases and J lost 7; bases outside the gene matches: 2. Germline CDR1 reads SEHNR; CDR2 reads FQNEAQ (reference sequence). The CDR3 has 15 amino acids. The CDR3: CASSLATGVNSPLHF. The CDR3 DNA is TGTGCCAGCAGCTTAGCGACAGGGGTGAATTCACCCCTCCACTTT.

The rearrangement links TRBV4-3 to TRBJ1-6; a weak D match, TRBD1 (6 bases). CDR1 and CDR2 from the germline V gene are LGHNA and YSLEER. Trimming stripped 0 bases from V and 9 bases from J, with 12 bases between. The CDR3 is 15 amino acids. CDR3 nucleotides: TGCGCCAGCAGCCAAGATTCAGGGGATACTTCACCCCTCCACTTT. It is translated as CASSQDSGDTSPLHF.

The V call is TRBV28, the J call TRBJ1-5; D unresolved. The CDR3 extends over 15 amino acids. The V end lost 5 bases, the J end lost 5 bases, and 16 bases lay between the germline ends. The germline V gene has CDR1 MDHEN and CDR2 SYDVKM. The CDR3 here is CASSRRGETHQPQHF. The CDR3 DNA reads TGTGCCAGCAGTCGTCGGGGTGAAACCCATCAGCCCCAGCATTTT.

This clone was counted once. The chain employs TRBV9 and TRBJ1-4; TRBD1 matches at 8 bases. CDR3 length equals 15 residues. J lost 3 bases, V lost 0 bases, and 1 base had no gene match. CDR1 and CDR2 (germline): SGDLS, YYNGEE. The CDR3: CASSVEQGANEKLFF. Written as DNA, the CDR3 is TGTGCCAGCAGCGTAGAACAGGGGGCTAATGAAAAACTGTTTTTT. Looking up the rest from reference TRBV9 and TRBJ1-4 gives the full variable domain: DSGVTQTPKHLITATGQRVTLRCSPRSGDLSVYWYQQSLDQGLQFLIQYYNGEERAKGNILERFSAQQFPDLHSELNLSSLELGDSALYFCASSVEQGANEKLFFGSGTQLSVL.

V and J are TRBV3-1 (or the pseudogene TRBV3-2) and TRBJ1-1, with 7 bases aligning to TRBD1. The junction had 1 base not matched to a gene; V was cut back by 0 bases and J by 6 bases. CDR1 and CDR2 from the germline V gene are LGHDT and YNNKEL (reference sequence). This CDR3 spans 13 amino acids. CDR3: CASSQEGQAEAFF. The CDR3 nucleotides read TGTGCCAGCAGCCAAGAAGGACAGGCTGAAGCTTTCTTT.

The rearrangement joins TRBV9 to TRBJ1-5, with D tentatively TRBD1 (5 bases). Germline V lookup: CDR1 SGDLS, CDR2 YYNGEE. The CDR3 runs 14 residues. Trimming removed 0 bases from V and 3 bases from J, with 7 bases in between. This chain's CDR3 is CASSVGDYNQPQHF. CDR3 nucleotides: TGTGCCAGCAGCGTAGGGGACTACAATCAGCCCCAGCATTTT.

The chain is built from TRBV15 and TRBJ1-2; no firm D call. From germline, CDR1 is LNHNV and CDR2 YYDKDF (reference sequence). The CDR3 runs 16 residues. V was pared by 0 bases and J by 1 base, with 12 bases between. In DNA form, the CDR3 reads TGTGCCACCAGCAGAGAAGGAGGGAACGGTAACTATGGCTACACCTTC. Amino acids: CATSREGGNGNYGYTF. Drawing the rest from reference TRBV15 and TRBJ1-2, the complete variable domain is DAMVIQNPRYQVTQFGKPVTLSCSQTLNHNVMYWYQQKSSQAPKLLFHYYDKDFNNEADTPDNFQSRRPNTSFCFLDIRSPGLGDTAMYLCATSREGGNGNYGYTFGSGTRLTVV.

The chain is built from TRBV6-5 and TRBJ2-1; D not certain. Trimming pared 6 bases from V and 5 bases from J, leaving 17 bases between. In germline, CDR1 is MNHEY, CDR2 SVGAGI. The CDR3 spans 15 residues. CDR3 bases: TGTGCCAGCAGCCCGAACACGGGTACGGACAATGAGCAGTTCTTC. It translates to CASSPNTGTDNEQFF.

The chain is built from TRBV28 and TRBJ2-3; TRBD2 might be the D (6 bases). Germline CDR1 is MDHEN and CDR2 is SYDVKM. The CDR3 contains 15 residues. Trimming took 5 bases from V and 0 from J, leaving 12 bases between them. The CDR3 sequence: CASSPPGESTDTQYF. The DNA for the CDR3 is TGTGCCAGCAGTCCCCCGGGGGAGAGCACAGATACGCAGTATTTT. The whole variable domain, filled in from reference TRBV28 and TRBJ2-3, reads DVKVTQSSRYLVKRTGEKVFLECVQDMDHENMFWYRQDPGLGLRLIYFSYDVKMKEKGDIPEGYSVSREKKERFSLILESASTNQTSMYLCASSPPGESTDTQYFGPGTRLTVL.

This clone was observed a single time. This chain links TRBV2 with TRBJ2-7; a possible D gene is TRBD1 (5 bases). The germline CDR1 and CDR2 sequences are SNHLY and FYNNEI. Between the trimmed V and J ends, which lost 4 bases and 2 bases, there was a span of 24 bases. The CDR3 is 18 residues long. The CDR3 DNA reads as TGTGCCAGCAGTGTGTCTAAATGGTGGGTGGGGCATACCTACGAGCAGTACGTC. Translated, it gives CASSVSKWWVGHTYEQYV.

The chain recombines TRBV27 with TRBJ2-5; D perhaps matches TRBD2 (6 bases). The CDR3 extends over 16 amino acids. V lost 7 bases to trimming and J lost 5 bases, with 23 bases between them. Germline CDR1 is MNHEY and CDR2 is SMNVEV (reference sequence). In DNA, the CDR3 is TGTGCCAGCAAGGATCGCGGGGCGAGAAATGTGGAGACCCAGTACTTC. Protein sequence: CASKDRGARNVETQYF.

The V gene is TRBV28, the J gene TRBJ2-7, with TRBD2 matching over 7 bases. Germline CDR1 reads MDHEN; CDR2 reads SYDVKM. V trimming: 9 bases; J trimming: 0 bases; junction bases outside the gene matches: 5. The CDR3 extends over 13 amino acids. This chain's CDR3 is CASTSENSYEQYF. In nucleotides, the CDR3 is TGTGCCAGTACTAGCGAGAACTCCTACGAGCAGTACTTC.

The gene calls are TRBV19 and TRBJ1-1; a possible D gene is TRBD1 (5 bases). The CDR3 runs to 14 residues. Per the germline V gene, CDR1 is LNHDA and CDR2 is SQIVND (reference sequence). Trimming took 9 bases from V and 0 from J, leaving 14 bases between them. CDR3 protein: CASQRGYMNTEAFF. Written as DNA, the CDR3 is TGTGCCAGCCAGCGGGGGTATATGAACACTGAAGCTTTCTTT.

The V gene is TRBV10-3, the J gene TRBJ2-7; weak D call: TRBD1 (5 bases). In germline, CDR1 is ENHRY, CDR2 SYGVKD. This CDR3 is built from 12 residues. V was trimmed by 6 bases and J by 4 bases, leaving 10 bases between them. The CDR3 DNA sequence: TGTGCCATCAGCCAAACAGGATACGAGCAGTACTTC. It specifies CAISQTGYEQYF.

The V call is TRBV28, the J call TRBJ1-4; perhaps TRBD1 as D (5 bases). The germline gives CDR1 MDHEN, CDR2 SYDVKM. CDR3 length: 12 amino acids. V was pared by 6 bases and J by 11 bases, with 13 bases between. The CDR3 spells CASSRQLWKLFF. Written as DNA, the CDR3 is TGTGCCAGCAGCAGACAGTTGTGGAAACTGTTTTTT.

This clone was seen once. The chain couples TRBV19 to TRBJ1-1; TRBD1 aligns across 9 bases. The CDR3 is 15 amino acids. CDR1 is LNHDA and CDR2 is SQIVND in the germline V gene (reference sequence). V lost 1 base and J lost 3; bases outside the gene matches: 3. The CDR3 region is CASSIAGTGYTEAFF. For the CDR3, the DNA is TGTGCCAGTAGTATAGCCGGGACAGGGTACACTGAAGCTTTCTTT.

The chain recombines TRBV7-3 with TRBJ2-3, with D unclear. The germline V and J ends were trimmed by 1 base and 2 bases, with 13 bases remaining between them. This CDR3 contains 16 residues. Germline loops: CDR1 SGHTA, CDR2 FQGTGA. CDR3 residues: CASSLNGWHNTDTQYF. CDR3 nucleotides: TGTGCCAGCAGCTTAAATGGCTGGCACAACACAGATACGCAGTATTTT.

This chain uses TRBV29-1 with TRBJ1-2, with TRBD1 identical over 8 bases. Germline V CDR1 and CDR2: SQVTM, ANQGSEA. The CDR3 is 13 residues long. V was pared by 3 bases and J by 4 bases, with 4 bases of the junction left unmatched. The CDR3, as DNA: TGCAGCGTTGATGACAGGGGAGGCTATGGCTACACCTTC. Its translation is CSVDDRGGYGYTF. Together with reference TRBV29-1 and TRBJ1-2, the CDR3 gives the full variable domain: SAVISQKPSRDICQRGTSLTIQCQVDSQVTMMFWYRQQPGQSLTLIATANQGSEATYESGFVIDKFPISRPNLTFSTLTVSNMSPEDSSIYLCSVDDRGGYGYTFGSGTRLTVV.

The chain links TRBV28 to TRBJ1-2, with D uncertain. Between the trimmed V and J ends, which lost 1 base and 4 bases, there was a span of 10 bases. The V gene's germline CDR1 is MDHEN and CDR2 SYDVKM. The CDR3 runs 14 residues. CDR3 amino acids: CASSLLILPYGYTF. CDR3 bases: TGTGCCAGCAGTTTATTGATCCTACCCTATGGCTACACCTTC.